The clone carrying this T cell receptor beta chain was recorded once. The antigen remains undetermined. The data are from a study of OX40 agonist ivuxolimab in advanced cancers. Findings and caveats of the study: On average, CD8+ T cells showed a greater number of expanded clones than CD4+. Partial responders at 0.1-3.0 mg/kg showed near-lowest clonal expansion. Specificity for antigen went undetermined in the expanded peripheral T cells. Circulating CD4+ and CD8+ T cells showed clonal expansion by week 6 at 0.1 to 3.0 mg/kg.

Sequencing used immunoSEQ multiplex PCR; TCRdb keeps in-frame clones, though not all of them. The sample lists 70,000 to 100,000 clones, around 84% occurring once. The germline V gene has CDR1 GTSNPN and CDR2 SVGIG (reference sequence). Trimming stripped 3 bases from V and 10 bases from J, with 28 bases between. CDR3 length equals 17 residues. Specimen: CD4+ or CD8+ T cells sorted from blood, collected in a trial of the OX40 agonist ivuxolimab. V usage is TRBV30 and J usage is TRBJ2-1; D ambiguous. The sequence was obtained from an adult with an advanced solid tumor such as melanoma, head and neck, liver or kidney cancer. The CDR3 sequence is CAWSGPGPGLDQWEQFF. The CDR3 bases are TGTGCCTGGAGCGGGCCAGGACCCGGGTTGGATCAGTGGGAGCAGTTCTTC.